This passage covers 26 T cell receptor beta chains from one sample sequenced in a study of patients and donors after allogeneic stem cell transplantation. Each CDR3 protein gets one entry after TCRdb re-called the RT-PCR reads with MiXCR. The data contain 920,000 or so distinct CDR3 sequences, under 20% of them seen just once; the ten biggest clones take up about 6%. The sequencing sample was made of blood, either unsorted or a sorted T cell fraction (not recorded which). These receptors all come from a human donor who was either an allogeneic HSCT recipient or a stem cell or donor lymphocyte infusion donor (not recorded which). It is not recorded whose cells these are; they may come from a transplant donor.

The CDR3 DNA is TGTGCCACCAGTGATCCAGGGTCCGGGGAGCTGTTTTTT. This translates into CATSDPGSGELFF. This chain connects TRBV24-1 to TRBJ2-2, with a possible D match to TRBD1 (5 bases). V was cut by 3 bases and J by 6 bases, with 7 bases left in between. The germline V gene encodes CDR1 KGHDR and CDR2 SFDVKD. CDR3 length: 13 residues.

In regard to this clonotype: A read error may account for a junction end that differs from germline. The CDR3 here is CASRLGKTTNYGYTF. In DNA form, the CDR3 reads TGCGCCAGCAGGTTGGGGAAGACTACTAACTATGGCTACACCTTC. The rearrangement links TRBV5-1 to TRBJ1-2; no reliable D call. Germline CDR1 reads SGHRS; CDR2 reads YFSETQ. The CDR3 consists of 15 residues.

This clonotype appeared many times. The rearrangement joins TRBV24-1 to TRBJ2-3; 8 bases align to TRBD1. V was clipped by 4 bases and J by 1 base; unmatched bases: 6. The CDR3 has 16 residues. CDR1 and CDR2 (germline): KGHDR, SFDVKD. The CDR3 region is CATSDPGQGGTDTQYF. CDR3 DNA: TGTGCCACCAGTGACCCCGGACAGGGTGGCACAGATACGCAGTATTTT.

This clonotype has only a few counts. The rearrangement uses TRBV5-1 and TRBJ2-1, with TRBD2 as a possible D gene (5 bases). In germline, CDR1 is SGHRS, CDR2 YFSETQ. V dropped 0 bases and J dropped 10 bases, with 26 bases sitting between them. CDR3 length equals 18 residues. CDR3 loop: CASSLALRRYLPGGEQFF. The CDR3, as DNA: TGCGCCAGCAGCTTGGCCTTGAGAAGGTATCTCCCCGGAGGAGAGCAGTTCTTC.

The V gene is TRBV7-9, the J gene TRBJ2-3; TRBD2 aligns across 7 bases. The CDR3 runs 15 residues. CDR1 and CDR2 from the germline V gene are SEHNR and FQNEAQ (reference sequence). Trimming cost V 3 bases and J 4 bases; bases outside gene matches: 7. The CDR3 loop is CASSFGGGGPDTQYF. DNA of the CDR3: TGTGCCAGCAGCTTTGGCGGGGGTGGACCAGATACGCAGTATTTT. The full variable domain, completed using reference TRBV7-9 and TRBJ2-3, is DTGVSQNPRHKITKRGQNVTFRCDPISEHNRLYWYRQTLGQGPEFLTYFQNEAQLEKSRLLSDRFSAERPKGSFSTLEIQRTEQGDSAMYLCASSFGGGGPDTQYFGPGTRLTVL.

Only a few counts were recorded for this clonotype. V is TRBV18 and J is TRBJ1-5; tentatively, D is TRBD1 (5 bases). Germline CDR1 KGHSH, CDR2 LQKENI. Trimming took off 2 bases at V and 3 bases at J, with 11 bases between the two ends. The CDR3 runs 15 residues. CDR3 nucleotides: TGTGCCAGCTCACCATCGGGGCAGCCCAATCAGCCCCAGCATTTT. Protein: CASSPSGQPNQPQHF.

The genes are TRBV6-2 or TRBV6-3 and TRBJ2-7, with 11 positions matching TRBD2. This CDR3 is built from 15 residues. Germline lookup yields CDR1 MNHEY and CDR2 SVGEGT. Trimming removed 0 bases from V and 3 bases from J; junction bases left unmatched: 1. The CDR3, as DNA: TGTGCCAGCAGTTACTCCGGACTAGCGGGCTACGAGCAGTACTTC. It codes for CASSYSGLAGYEQYF.

This clonotype was recorded a few times. The chain links TRBV5-1 to TRBJ2-7; 8 bases fit TRBD1. Trimming took 3 bases from V and 0 from J; bases not matched to a gene: 17. Germline V gives CDR1 SGHRS, CDR2 YFSETQ. The CDR3 contains 19 residues. CDR3 region: CASSWATGVLSPTSYEQYF. CDR3 coding DNA: TGCGCCAGCAGCTGGGCGACAGGGGTTCTTTCGCCTACCTCCTACGAGCAGTACTTC.

Only a few counts were recorded for this clonotype. This chain joins TRBV12-3 or TRBV12-4 and TRBJ1-3; 9 bases are a match to TRBD1. The CDR3 consists of 16 residues. With V trimmed by 7 bases and J by 1 base, 8 bases remained unmatched. The CDR3 DNA reads TGTGCCAGCATTCGGGACAGGGCTAATTCTGGAAACACCATATATTTT. As protein: CASIRDRANSGNTIYF.

The chain joins TRBV6-2 or TRBV6-3 to TRBJ2-6; no reliable D call. V was shortened by 4 bases and J by 0 bases, with 10 bases between the two germline ends. The length of the CDR3 is 16 residues. In germline, CDR1 is MNHEY, CDR2 SVGEGT. The CDR3 DNA follows: TGTGCCAGCAGTTCCCGACATAGCTCTGGGGCCAACGTCCTGACTTTC. This encodes CASSSRHSSGANVLTF.

This clonotype has only a few counts. The chain links TRBV24-1 to TRBJ2-1, with TRBD2 matching 7 bases. Germline V gene sequence: CDR1 KGHDR, CDR2 SFDVKD. This CDR3 contains 14 residues. Losses at the gene ends were 4 bases for V and 4 bases for J; bases not matched to a gene: 3. The CDR3 region has the DNA TGTGCCACCAGTGAGGCGGGGGTTTACAATGAGCAGTTCTTC. Translating it yields CATSEAGVYNEQFF.

This clonotype has only a few counts. The gene calls are TRBV29-1 and TRBJ2-1; 8 positions agree with TRBD2. This CDR3 has 15 residues. The V gene end was trimmed by 1 base and the J gene end by 2 bases; junction bases not matched to a gene: 4. Germline assignment: CDR1 SQVTM and CDR2 ANQGSEA. The CDR3 DNA reads as TGCAGCGTTGAAGCCGGGACTAGAACCTACAATGAGCAGTTCTTC. Protein product: CSVEAGTRTYNEQFF.

There are many counts of this clonotype. The chain has TRBV12-3 or TRBV12-4 and TRBJ1-2; no clear D gene. CDR3 size: 15 residues. Trimming cost V 6 bases and J 0 bases, with 14 bases left between them. The CDR3 loop reads CASSPSGKANYGYTF. The CDR3 DNA sequence: TGTGCCAGCAGCCCAAGCGGGAAAGCTAACTATGGCTACACCTTC.

The CDR3 DNA reads TGTGCCAGCAGCTTACCGGGACAGGGGGTAAGGCAGTACTTC. Its translation: CASSLPGQGVRQYF. The gene calls are TRBV5-4 and TRBJ2-7; TRBD1 matches 11 bases. The germline V gene encodes CDR1 SGHNT and CDR2 YYREEE (reference sequence). The trim removed 2 bases at V and 9 bases at J, leaving 7 bases unmatched. This CDR3 has 14 residues.

The chain uses TRBV4-1 and TRBJ1-5; D is ambiguous. The ends were cut back, 1 base at V and 5 bases at J, with 6 bases in the middle. CDR1 is MGHRA, CDR2 YSYEKL, per germline. CDR3 length: 13 residues. This CDR3 reads CASSQVGYQPQHF. The CDR3, as DNA: TGCGCCAGCAGCCAAGTGGGATATCAGCCCCAGCATTTT.

The table lists this clonotype with many counts. The chain is built from TRBV4-3 and TRBJ1-6; D is possibly TRBD1 (6 bases). V dropped 0 bases and J dropped 10 bases, with 16 bases sitting between them. CDR1 and CDR2 (germline): LGHNA, YSLEER. CDR3 length equals 16 residues. The CDR3: CASSQDSGRGWSPLHF. Here the CDR3 DNA reads TGCGCCAGCAGCCAAGATAGTGGCAGGGGATGGTCACCCCTCCACTTT.

This clonotype was observed many times. The rearrangement uses TRBV28 and TRBJ2-1; D might be TRBD2 (6 bases). V lost 3 bases, J lost 8 bases, and 23 bases lay in between. Germline assignment: CDR1 MDHEN and CDR2 SYDVKM. This CDR3 comprises 17 residues. The CDR3 nucleotides read TGTGCCAGCAGTTTGTTTTTGCCTGGAGGGTTGTGGGATGAGCAGTTCTTC. It translates to CASSLFLPGGLWDEQFF.

The J gene is TRBJ1-2, the V gene TRBV3-1; D gene ambiguous. The V end was cut by 2 bases, the J end by 6 bases, with 7 bases between. CDR1 and CDR2 (germline): LGHDT, YNNKEL (reference sequence). The CDR3 runs to 12 residues. The CDR3 bases are TGTGCCAGCAGCCAATACTCCCATGGCTACACCTTC. Protein sequence: CASSQYSHGYTF. Using reference TRBV3-1 and TRBJ1-2 for the parts outside the CDR3, the full variable domain is DTAVSQTPKYLVTQMGNDKSIKCEQNLGHDTMYWYKQDSKKFLKIMFSYNNKELIINETVPNRFSPKSPDKAHLNLHINSLELGDSAVYFCASSQYSHGYTFGSGTRLTVV.

CDR3: CSARISAYDYGYTF. Here the CDR3 DNA reads TGCAGTGCTAGAATTTCAGCTTATGACTATGGCTACACCTTC. The chain uses TRBV20-1 and TRBJ1-2; D ambiguous. The CDR3 totals 14 residues. Germline V gene lookup returns CDR1 DFQATT and CDR2 SNEGSKA (reference sequence). V lost 2 bases, J lost 3 bases, and 13 bases lay in between.

This clonotype was counted only a few times. The chain carries TRBV10-3 and TRBJ1-3; perhaps TRBD1 as D (6 bases). The V and J ends lost 6 bases and 0 bases respectively, with 12 bases between them. CDR3 length: 15 amino acids. Germline CDR1 is ENHRY and CDR2 is SYGVKD. CDR3 protein: CAIRKTGDSGNTIYF. The CDR3 DNA sequence: TGTGCCATCAGAAAGACAGGAGACTCTGGAAACACCATATATTTT.

The rearrangement uses TRBV20-1 and TRBJ2-2; 14 bases line up with TRBD2. CDR1 is DFQATT and CDR2 is SNEGSKA in the germline V gene (reference sequence). The length of the CDR3 is 16 residues. V lost 4 bases and J lost 6; bases outside the gene matches: 7. CDR3 DNA: TGCAGTGCTACATCACCGGGACTAGCGGGGGCCGGGGAGCTGTTTTTT. This sequence encodes CSATSPGLAGAGELFF.

The CDR3 is CASSQEPYSSTDTQYF. The CDR3 DNA follows: TGTGCCAGCAGCCAAGAGCCTTACTCTAGCACAGATACGCAGTATTTT. The chain has TRBV4-2 and TRBJ2-3; no reliable D call. Between the trimmed V and J ends, which lost 0 bases and 0 bases, there was a span of 10 bases. Germline V gives CDR1 LGHNA, CDR2 YNFKEQ. This CDR3 is built from 16 residues.

V and J are TRBV7-9 and TRBJ2-1; the match to TRBD2 covers 7 bases. The CDR3 spans 14 residues. After removal of 3 bases from V and 4 bases from J, the junction contained 3 bases not matched to a gene. The germline CDR1 and CDR2 sequences are SEHNR and FQNEAQ (reference sequence). CDR3 nucleotides: TGTGCCAGCAGCTTTAGCGGGCTATACAATGAGCAGTTCTTC. This codes for CASSFSGLYNEQFF.

V is TRBV6-1 and J is TRBJ1-3; tentatively, D is TRBD1 (6 bases). CDR3 length equals 14 residues. The V and J ends lost 6 bases and 2 bases respectively, with 11 bases between them. Germline CDR1 MNHNS, CDR2 SASEGT. The CDR3 DNA follows: TGTGCCAGCAGCCGACAGGAGACTGGAAACACCATATATTTT. Translated, it gives CASSRQETGNTIYF.

DNA of the CDR3: TGTGCCAGCAGTTTATTTAGCGGGAGAATCAATGAGCAGTTCTTC. It translates to CASSLFSGRINEQFF. This chain uses TRBV28 with TRBJ2-1; 9 bases fit TRBD2. In germline, CDR1 is MDHEN, CDR2 SYDVKM. J lost 6 bases, V lost 1 base, and 4 bases had no gene match. The CDR3 has 15 residues.

Many counts were recorded for this clonotype. The chain uses TRBV6-5 and TRBJ2-3; 7 bases line up with TRBD2. The V and J ends lost 0 bases and 2 bases, in that order; junction bases with no gene match: 8. The CDR3 totals 17 residues. The germline CDR1 and CDR2 sequences are MNHEY and SVGAGI. The CDR3 is CASSYSRLAEFTDTQYF. The CDR3 DNA sequence: TGTGCCAGCAGTTACTCGCGGCTAGCGGAGTTCACAGATACGCAGTATTTT.